The source of this T cell receptor beta chain is a study of STAT3 mutations in large granular lymphocyte leukemia. The CDR3 loop spans 12 amino acids. CDR1 is SGHNT and CDR2 is YYREEE in the germline V gene (reference sequence). The V end lost 2 bases, the J end lost 7 bases, and 7 bases lay between the germline ends. Study findings and constraints: At least one immunodominant TCR beta clonotype appeared in every T-cell large granular lymphocyte leukemia patient.

To note about this clone: Antigen unknown.

Repertoires were generated with immunoSEQ multiplex PCR, while TCRdb's copy carries only in-frame clones and drops some. The sample lists roughly 12,000 clones, over 75% occurring once. Sequenced: peripheral blood mononuclear cells. The chain carries TRBV5-4 and TRBJ1-5, with a possible D match to TRBD1 (5 bases). The clonotype was recovered from a man at least 80 years old with T-cell large granular lymphocyte leukemia. Some clones in this sample may be carry-over from other donors' samples. As DNA, the CDR3 is TGTGCCAGCAGCTTAGGGACCCAGCCCCAGCATTTT. As protein: CASSLGTQPQHF.